Each of the 10 T cell receptor beta chains below was sequenced from the same sample in a study of metastatic and nonmetastatic thyroid tumors. TCRdb re-called the PCR reads with MiXCR. The table has about 69,000 clones, approximately 15% seen once. No treatment had been given to any patient before thyroid surgery. The source material was blood. Source of these receptors: a male donor with papillary thyroid cancer or a benign thyroid nodule (not recorded which). Some clones in this sample may be carry-over from other donors' samples.

This clone was seen at least ten times. This chain links TRBV9 with TRBJ2-3, with TRBD2 matching over 8 bases. The germline V gene has CDR1 SGDLS and CDR2 YYNGEE. V trimming: 4 bases; J trimming: 5 bases; junction bases outside the gene matches: 9. The CDR3 is 15 residues long. The CDR3 coding sequence is TGTGCCAGCAGCCCCAGGGCTAGCGGGTTAGATACGCAGTATTTT. It encodes CASSPRASGLDTQYF.

Regarding this clone: Mismatch with germline at one junction end may stem from a read error. The J gene is TRBJ2-1, the V gene TRBV5-1, with D possibly TRBD1 on 5 matching bases. Germline CDR1 is SGHRS and CDR2 is YFSETQ. This CDR3 is built from 14 residues. The CDR3 reads CASSFTETGNEQSF. In DNA, the CDR3 is TGCGCCAGCAGCTTCACGGAAACAGGCAATGAGCAGTCTTTC.

This clone was seen at least ten times. V and J are TRBV6-1 and TRBJ1-1; D may be TRBD1 (5 bases). CDR3 size: 14 residues. Trimming pared 7 bases from V and 3 bases from J, leaving 15 bases between. CDR1 MNHNS and CDR2 SASEGT come from the germline V gene. The CDR3 bases are TGTGCCAGCACTCAAGCCTCAGGGCACACTGAAGCTTTCTTT. Its protein product is CASTQASGHTEAFF.

This clone was picked up many times. This may stem from a read error, because a much larger clone lies one nucleotide away. CDR3 coding DNA: TGTGCCAGCATCCTGGACCTAAACACTGAAGCTTTCTTT. This gives the protein CASILDLNTEAFF. The gene calls are TRBV6-1 and TRBJ1-1; D not resolved. Trimming removed 7 bases at V and 2 bases at J, with 11 bases between. The CDR3 spans 13 residues. Germline assignment: CDR1 MNHNS and CDR2 SASEGT.

This clone was counted at least ten times. The chain joins TRBV30 to TRBJ2-2; 10 bases map to TRBD2. This CDR3 contains 15 residues. In germline, CDR1 is GTSNPN, CDR2 SVGIG (reference sequence). V lost 4 bases and J lost 5; bases outside the gene matches: 7. The CDR3 spells CAWTLAGGRTGELFF. The CDR3 region has the DNA TGTGCCTGGACTTTAGCGGGAGGAAGGACCGGGGAGCTGTTTTTT.

Of note for this clone: Given a much more abundant clone one base away, this may be a read error. The V call is TRBV2, the J call TRBJ1-1; tentative D call: TRBD1 (5 bases). This CDR3 spans 13 amino acids. The germline CDR1 and CDR2 sequences are SNHLY and FYNNEI. Trimming removed 6 bases from V and 2 bases from J, with 10 bases in between. CDR3 DNA sequence: TGTGCCAGCAGGGGGGTGGGAAACACTGAAGCTTTCTTT. Translation: CASRGVGNTEAFF. Supplemented by reference TRBV2 and TRBJ1-1, the full variable domain reads EPEVTQTPSHQVTQMGQEVILRCVPISNHLYFYWYRQILGQKVEFLVSFYNNEISEKSEIFDDQFSVERPDGSNFTLKIRSTKLEDSAMYFCASRGVGNTEAFFGQGTRLTVV.

This clone appeared many times. The chain is built from TRBV3-1 and TRBJ2-1; 7 positions agree with TRBD2. Germline V CDR1 and CDR2: LGHDT, YNNKEL (reference sequence). The ends lost 0 bases at V and 8 bases at J; junction bases unmatched: 7. CDR3 size: 15 residues. This CDR3 is CASSQDAQGGDEQFF. The CDR3 DNA reads as TGTGCCAGCAGCCAAGATGCCCAGGGAGGGGATGAGCAGTTCTTC.

This clone was detected ten times or more. The chain is built from TRBV7-3 and TRBJ1-2; TRBD1 might be the D (5 bases). CDR3 size: 16 residues. CDR1 is SGHTA and CDR2 is FQGTGA in the germline V gene. Trimming removed 3 bases from V and 0 bases from J, with 14 bases in between. This CDR3 reads CASSLSVRGTNYGYTF. CDR3 DNA sequence: TGTGCCAGCAGCTTGTCGGTAAGGGGAACTAACTATGGCTACACCTTC.

The CDR3 loop reads CSALQGKSYEQYF. Here the CDR3 DNA reads TGCAGTGCTTTACAGGGGAAATCCTACGAGCAGTACTTC. The chain recombines TRBV20-1 with TRBJ2-7; 7 bases are a match to TRBD1. The CDR3 covers 13 residues. V was pared by 5 bases and J by 1 base, with 5 bases of the junction left unmatched. Germline CDR1 is DFQATT and CDR2 is SNEGSKA (reference sequence).

In its sample, this clone was seen many times. CDR3 residues: CASSYMAVSYNEQFF. The DNA of the CDR3 is TGTGCCAGCAGTTACATGGCGGTCTCCTACAATGAGCAGTTCTTC. The chain employs TRBV6-6 and TRBJ2-1; D not certain. V shed 2 bases and J shed 0 bases, with 8 bases lying between them. This CDR3 region has 15 residues. CDR1 is MNHNY, CDR2 SVGAGI, per germline (reference sequence).